Presented here are 3 T cell receptor beta chains from one specimen sequenced in a study of OX40 agonist ivuxolimab in advanced cancers. The table came from immunoSEQ multiplex PCR; TCRdb's copy has only in-frame clones and leaves some out. Found here are 35,000 to 40,000 clones, around 93% of them singletons; the top ten hold roughly 9.8%. The specimen comprised CD4+ or CD8+ T cells sorted from blood, sampled in a trial of the OX40 agonist ivuxolimab. The receptors come from an adult with an advanced solid tumor such as melanoma, head and neck, liver or kidney cancer.

V usage is TRBV30 and J usage is TRBJ2-2, with D unresolved. Trimming left V 4 bases short and J 6 bases short, with 6 bases between. The CDR3 loop spans 11 amino acids. The germline CDR1 and CDR2 sequences are GTSNPN and SVGIG (reference sequence). For the CDR3, the DNA is TGTGCCTGGACAGAGGCCGGGGAGCTGTTTTTT. As protein: CAWTEAGELFF.

V usage is TRBV7-3 and J usage is TRBJ2-1, with a weak D call TRBD1 (6 bases). Trimming shortened V by 2 bases and J by 5 bases, and 7 bases separated the two germline ends. The CDR3 runs 13 residues. Germline V lookup: CDR1 SGHTA, CDR2 FQGTGA. CDR3 region: CASSLGQNNEQFF. DNA for the CDR3: TGTGCCAGCAGCTTAGGACAGAACAATGAGCAGTTCTTC.

The chain employs TRBV5-1 and TRBJ1-1, with 7 bases that match TRBD1. Germline loops: CDR1 SGHRS, CDR2 YFSETQ. The CDR3 length is 15 residues. Unmatched junction bases numbered 5, after V lost 0 bases and J lost 3 bases. In DNA, the CDR3 is TGCGCCAGCAGCTTGGCCGCAGGGGGATACACTGAAGCTTTCTTT. The encoded protein is CASSLAAGGYTEAFF.